This T cell receptor (beta chain) stems from a study of shared clonotypes between healthy human individuals. Whole-study context: Per donor, three plates held CD4 naive cells, three held CD4 memory, two held CD8 naive and one held CD8 memory.

Per the study methods: Owing to the provision of junction-only sequences devoid of quality scores by immunoSEQ, filtering differed. The method was immunoSEQ multiplex PCR; TCRdb's version includes in-frame clones alone and lacks a portion of them. Clone size and the V and J calls come from that table; the DNA yielded D and trimming. The sample shows more than 550,000 clones, 72% of them seen only once. The donor population consisted of healthy HIV-negative adults with no recent acute infections or vaccinations. The CDR3 runs to 13 residues. With 0 bases removed from V and 3 bases from J, the gap between germline ends came to 6 bases. The germline V gene has CDR1 MNHEY and CDR2 SMNVEV (reference sequence).

The sample taken for sequencing was memory CD4+ T cells sorted from blood. Subset denoted: CD45RA-negative fraction. The rearrangement uses TRBV27 and TRBJ2-7; D uncertain. The receptor was isolated from a woman under 40 in good health. CDR3 sequence: CASSLSGYYEQYF. The CDR3 DNA follows: TGTGCCAGCAGTTTATCGGGATACTACGAGCAGTACTTC.